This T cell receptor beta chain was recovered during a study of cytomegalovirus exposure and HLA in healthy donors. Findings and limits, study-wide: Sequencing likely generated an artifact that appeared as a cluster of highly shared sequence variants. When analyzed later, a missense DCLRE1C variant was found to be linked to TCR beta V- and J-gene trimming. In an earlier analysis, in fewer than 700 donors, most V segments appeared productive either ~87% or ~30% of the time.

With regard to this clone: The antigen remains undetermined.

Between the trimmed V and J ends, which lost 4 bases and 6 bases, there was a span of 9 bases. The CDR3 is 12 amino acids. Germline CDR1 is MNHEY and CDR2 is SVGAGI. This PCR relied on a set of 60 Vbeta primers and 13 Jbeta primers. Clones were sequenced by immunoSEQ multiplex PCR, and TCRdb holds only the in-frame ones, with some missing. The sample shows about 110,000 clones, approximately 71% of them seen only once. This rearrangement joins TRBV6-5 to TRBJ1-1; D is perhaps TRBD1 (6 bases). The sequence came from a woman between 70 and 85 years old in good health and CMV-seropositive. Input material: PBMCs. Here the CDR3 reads CASSSTGSEAFF. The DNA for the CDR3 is TGTGCCAGCAGTTCTACAGGGTCTGAAGCTTTCTTT.